This TCR beta chain emerged from a study of blood T cell repertoires in COVID-19. Produced via immunoSEQ multiplex PCR; TCRdb's table is partial and in-frame only. The sample lists approximately 300,000 clones; 85% were seen once. The germline V gene encodes CDR1 SGHRS and CDR2 YFSETQ. CDR3 length equals 13 residues. Trimming took off 5 bases at V and 4 bases at J, with 12 bases between the two ends. The rearrangement uses TRBV5-1 and TRBJ1-2; no firm D call. This TCR came from a young woman who had been exposed to COVID-19. The sequenced sample was PBMCs or T cells enriched from blood (not recorded which). The CDR3 spells CASSTRGLYGYTF. The CDR3 DNA reads as TGCGCCAGCAGTACCAGAGGGCTCTATGGCTACACCTTC.